This is a list of T cell receptor beta chains from one sample in a study of T cell responses to AZD1222 COVID-19 vaccine. The assay was immunoSEQ multiplex PCR, and TCRdb's table has in-frame clones only and misses some. The profile shows 140,000 or so clones, 85% to 90% of them singletons. Specimen: peripheral blood, collected on day 0 of AZD1222 vaccination. The source of these receptors is an adult in good health. Each CDR3 is given with its conserved first and last residue. D genes are given only for firm matches.

v_gene,len,j_gene,d_gene,CDR3aa,CDR3nt
TRBV6-1,13,TRBJ1-1,.,CASSELRSTEAFF,TGTGCCAGCAGTGAGTTGAGGAGCACTGAAGCTTTCTTT
TRBV5-1,14,TRBJ1-1,TRBD1,CASSLNRGVTEAFF,TGCGCCAGCAGCTTAAACAGGGGAGTGACTGAAGCTTTCTTT
TRBV10-1,13,TRBJ1-1,.,CASSDRQNTEAFF,TGCGCCAGCAGTGATCGACAGAACACTGAAGCTTTCTTT
TRBV7-8,16,TRBJ2-1,TRBD2,CASSYRLAGVYNEQFF,TGTGCCAGCAGCTACCGACTAGCGGGGGTATACAATGAGCAGTTCTTC
TRBV9,16,TRBJ2-7,TRBD1,CASSAVGDRGRSEQYF,TGTGCCAGCAGCGCCGTTGGGGACAGGGGGCGAAGTGAGCAGTACTTC
TRBV27,19,TRBJ2-3,TRBD2,CASSYHPILGEGFTDTQYF,TGTGCCAGCAGTTATCACCCAATCCTGGGGGAGGGTTTCACAGATACGCAGTATTTT
TRBV24-1,16,TRBJ2-3,TRBD1,CATSDRGQGQWDTQYF,TGTGCCACCAGTGATAGAGGACAGGGGCAATGGGATACGCAGTATTTT
TRBV4-1,17,TRBJ1-3,.,CASSQEFGAFSGNTIYF,TGCGCCAGCAGCCAAGAGTTCGGGGCCTTCTCTGGAAACACCATATATTTT
TRBV11-2,14,TRBJ1-2,.,CASSPPGQNYGYTF,TGTGCCAGCAGCCCCCCAGGACAGAACTATGGCTACACCTTC
TRBV7-2,15,TRBJ2-1,TRBD2,CASRYSGSSYNEQFF,TGTGCCAGCAGATATAGCGGGAGCTCCTACAATGAGCAGTTCTTC
TRBV6-5,15,TRBJ1-2,.,CASSTGPNSRYGYTF,TGTGCCAGCAGCACGGGACCGAACTCCCGCTATGGCTACACCTTC
TRBV18,14,TRBJ1-2,TRBD1,CASSVIQGPGGYTF,TGTGCCAGCTCCGTCATACAGGGGCCCGGCGGCTACACCTTC
TRBV4-1,18,TRBJ2-4,TRBD2,CASSQAPSGGRPTVIQYF,TGCGCCAGCAGCCAAGCTCCCTCGGGGGGTCGCCCTACAGTCATTCAGTACTTC
TRBV13,15,TRBJ2-1,TRBD2,CASSNQLAVYNEQFF,TGTGCCAGCAGCAACCAACTAGCGGTGTACAATGAGCAGTTCTTC
TRBV7-3,12,TRBJ2-5,.,CASSFNGETQYF,TGTGCCAGCAGCTTTAACGGGGAGACCCAGTACTTC
TRBV3-1/TRBV3-2,17,TRBJ2-3,TRBD2,CASSQAGWTSSTDTQYF,TGTGCCAGCAGCCAAGCCGGGTGGACTAGCAGCACAGATACGCAGTATTTT